This TCR beta chain was found in a study of blood T cell repertoires in COVID-19. The wider study: Samples taken during acute and convalescent COVID-19 were collected in the United States, Italy and Spain. Sources were T cells, B-cell-depleted T cells, or PBMCs; the material itself was cDNA or gDNA.

Here immunoSEQ multiplex PCR was the method, and the copy in TCRdb shows in-frame clones only, minus some. The sample includes tens of thousands of clones, approximately 86% of them seen just once. The CDR3 totals 12 residues. Trimming took 5 bases from V and 13 from J; bases not matched to a gene: 10. Germline CDR1 reads MDHEN; CDR2 reads SYDVKM. The V and J genes are TRBV28 and TRBJ2-7; 8 bases map to TRBD2. The receptor's source is an elderly woman with acute or convalescent COVID-19. The sequencing sample was made of peripheral blood. This CDR3 is CASSPISGILYF. The DNA of the CDR3 is TGTGCCAGCAGTCCCATTAGCGGGATTTTATACTTC.